Listed below are T cell receptor beta chains from one sample, sequenced in a study of blood T cell repertoires in COVID-19. Some clones are missing from TCRdb's copy, which holds only in-frame ones; the method was immunoSEQ multiplex PCR. The profile shows roughly 60,000 clones, 84% of them singletons. Sequenced material: peripheral blood. The source of these receptors is a man in his sixties with COVID-19, enrolled during active disease. Both conserved end residues are part of each CDR3. The D gene is left open where the match is weak. Expanded clones get a size class; other rows say once, few or many, or leave the size out.

d_call j_call clone_size v_call cdr3_aa cdr3_nt
TRBD2 TRBJ2-1 NA TRBV2 CASSDPTSDNEQFF TGTGCCAGCAGTGATCCGACTAGCGATAATGAGCAGTTCTTC
NA TRBJ1-1 NA TRBV4-2 CASSQDMARQKTEAFF TGTGCCAGCAGCCAAGATATGGCCCGCCAAAAGACTGAAGCTTTCTTT
NA TRBJ1-5 NA TRBV30 CAWSVGVSNQPQHF TGTGCCTGGAGTGTAGGGGTTAGCAATCAGCCCCAGCATTTT
NA TRBJ1-5 NA TRBV13 CASSFRGGHSNQPQHF TGTGCCAGCAGCTTTAGGGGGGGTCATAGCAATCAGCCCCAGCATTTT
NA TRBJ2-3 NA TRBV9 CASSPGTYTDTQYF TGTGCCAGCAGCCCCGGGACTTATACAGATACGCAGTATTTT
NA TRBJ2-5 once TRBV6-5 CASSYSRTIQDLYF TGTGCCAGCAGTTACTCTAGGACGATACAGGACCTGTACTTC
TRBD2 TRBJ2-1 NA TRBV9 CASSVSSSGYNEQFF TGTGCCAGCAGCGTCAGTTCTAGCGGGTACAATGAGCAGTTCTTC
NA TRBJ1-1 NA TRBV27 CASSLYGLTEAFF TGTGCCAGCAGTTTATACGGACTAACTGAAGCTTTCTTT
NA TRBJ1-1 few TRBV28 CASSPRLLMNTEAFF TGTGCCAGCAGTCCCCGTTTATTAATGAACACTGAAGCTTTCTTT
TRBD1 TRBJ2-7 NA TRBV10-2 CASRTALDRGYEQYF TGCGCCAGCAGAACGGCCTTGGACAGGGGTTACGAGCAGTACTTC
NA TRBJ2-3 NA TRBV25-1 CASSRGGVADTQYF TGTGCCAGCAGTAGGGGGGGGGTTGCGGATACGCAGTATTTT
NA TRBJ2-7 once TRBV24-1 CATSAGSAYEQYF TGTGCCACCAGTGCAGGGTCCGCCTACGAGCAGTACTTC
NA TRBJ1-2 once TRBV5-3 CARSAGDGYTF TGTGCCAGAAGCGCGGGAGATGGCTACACCTTC
TRBD2 TRBJ2-3 NA TRBV6-2/TRBV6-3 CASSPFRGRRTDTQYF TGTGCCAGCAGCCCCTTTCGCGGGAGACGGACAGATACGCAGTATTTT
NA TRBJ1-2 NA TRBV5-6 CASSLGGGHGYTF TGTGCCAGCAGCTTGGGTGGGGGCCATGGCTACACCTTC
NA TRBJ2-1 NA TRBV12-3/TRBV12-4 CASGRYNEQFF TGTGCCAGCGGCAGATACAATGAGCAGTTCTTC
TRBD1 TRBJ1-6 once TRBV2 CASSEFVTGTYNSPLHF TGTGCCAGCAGTGAATTTGTGACAGGGACCTATAATTCACCCCTCCACTTT
TRBD1 TRBJ2-7 once TRBV2 CASRADRVVEQYF TGTGCCAGCAGGGCAGACAGGGTTGTAGAGCAGTACTTC
TRBD2 TRBJ2-3 NA TRBV11-2 CASSFKGLAGYTDTQYF TGTGCCAGCAGTTTTAAGGGTCTAGCGGGCTACACAGATACGCAGTATTTT
NA TRBJ2-1 NA TRBV5-1 CASSQDREGNEQFF TGCGCCAGCAGCCAGGACAGGGAGGGCAATGAGCAGTTCTTC
NA TRBJ2-7 NA TRBV5-4 CASSLVTEGPYEQYF TGTGCCAGCAGCTTGGTAACGGAGGGCCCCTACGAGCAGTACTTC
TRBD1 TRBJ1-5 NA TRBV6-1 CASSEGQGREPQHF TGTGCCAGCAGTGAAGGACAGGGTCGGGAGCCCCAGCATTTT
TRBD1 TRBJ2-7 NA TRBV7-6 CASSLEGQATYEQYF TGTGCCAGCAGCTTAGAAGGACAGGCCACCTACGAGCAGTACTTC
NA TRBJ1-2 once TRBV2 CASAFRQESGYTF TGTGCCAGTGCCTTTCGACAGGAGTCTGGCTACACCTTC
NA TRBJ2-7 NA TRBV23-1 CASSQDRRRWYEQYF TGCGCCAGCAGTCAAGACAGGAGACGATGGTACGAGCAGTACTTC
NA TRBJ1-1 NA TRBV12-3/TRBV12-4 CASSFLGGTEAFF TGTGCCAGCAGTTTTCTAGGGGGCACTGAAGCTTTCTTT
NA TRBJ1-2 few TRBV6-6 CASRRPPGQGIYGYTF TGTGCCAGCAGAAGACCTCCCGGGCAGGGGATCTATGGCTACACCTTC
TRBD2 TRBJ2-3 once TRBV10-3 CAISESGGGAVDTQYF TGTGCCATCAGTGAGTCTGGCGGGGGGGCCGTAGATACGCAGTATTTT
NA TRBJ1-4 NA TRBV6-1 CASSEQGRNEKLFF TGTGCCAGCAGTGAACAGGGTAGAAATGAAAAACTGTTTTTT
NA TRBJ1-1 NA TRBV28 CASSPSQRRDTEAFF TGTGCCAGCAGTCCCAGTCAGCGGCGGGACACTGAAGCTTTCTTT
TRBD2 TRBJ2-1 NA TRBV3-1/TRBV3-2 CASSRSDSGGYNEQFF TGTGCCAGCAGCCGATCGGATAGCGGGGGGTACAATGAGCAGTTCTTC
NA TRBJ1-5 few TRBV27 CASSPTVIYQPQHF TGTGCCAGCAGTCCGACAGTTATCTATCAGCCCCAGCATTTT
NA TRBJ2-1 NA TRBV18 CASSPFEGADNEQFF TGTGCCAGCTCACCCTTCGAGGGCGCCGACAATGAGCAGTTCTTC
TRBD1 TRBJ1-2 NA TRBV18 CASSPGQSYGYTF TGTGCCAGCTCACCGGGACAGAGCTATGGCTACACCTTC
NA TRBJ1-5 NA TRBV2 CASSPQDGSNQPQHF TGTGCCAGCAGCCCTCAGGATGGTAGCAATCAGCCCCAGCATTTT
NA TRBJ2-5 NA TRBV5-4 CASSSPLGSEETQYF TGTGCCAGCAGCTCCCCTCTAGGGAGCGAAGAGACCCAGTACTTC
NA TRBJ1-6 NA TRBV27 CASSLQEDSPLHF TGTGCCAGCAGTCTCCAGGAGGATTCACCCCTCCACTTT
TRBD1 TRBJ2-1 once TRBV29-1 CSARGLYNEQFF TGCAGCGCCAGGGGGCTGTACAATGAGCAGTTCTTC
TRBD2 TRBJ2-3 NA TRBV29-1 CSVAGSGRVGTDTQYF TGCAGCGTTGCAGGGAGCGGGAGAGTTGGCACAGATACGCAGTATTTT
NA TRBJ2-5 NA TRBV28 CASSTIRGGSGKTQYF TGTGCCAGCAGTACCATTCGCGGGGGCTCGGGGAAGACCCAGTACTTC
NA TRBJ1-2 NA TRBV24-1 CATSFPSGSGDWGYTF TGTGCCACCAGTTTCCCCTCGGGGAGTGGAGATTGGGGCTACACCTTC
TRBD2 TRBJ2-5 NA TRBV12-5 CASAGGADANQETQYF TGTGCTAGTGCCGGGGGGGCGGACGCGAACCAAGAGACCCAGTACTTC
TRBD2 TRBJ2-2 NA TRBV5-4 CASSSLTSGGKYTGELFF TGTGCCAGCAGCTCCCTGACTAGCGGGGGGAAGTACACCGGGGAGCTGTTTTTT
TRBD1 TRBJ1-2 NA TRBV29-1 CSVVGTGSNYGYTF TGCAGCGTTGTGGGGACAGGCTCGAACTATGGCTACACCTTC